One sample yielded the 18 T cell receptor beta chains listed below, sequenced in a study of CD8+ T cells in alopecia areata. Sequencing relied on a cDNA template that was reverse transcribed from extracted RNA. TCRdb's table, derived via immunoSEQ multiplex PCR, lists solely in-frame clones and lacks some. The sample lists about 150,000 clones, less than 65% occurring once. Specimen: CD8+ T cells sorted from blood, collected at week 0. These receptors were taken from a human donor with alopecia areata.

In its sample, this clone was seen a few times. The chain links TRBV14 to TRBJ2-6; no firm D call. The length of the CDR3 is 13 residues. Trimming removed 1 base at V and 3 bases at J, with 1 base between. From germline, CDR1 is SGHDN and CDR2 FVKESK. In DNA form, the CDR3 reads TGTGCCAGCAGCCAAGGTGGGGCCAACGTCCTGACTTTC. It translates to CASSQGGANVLTF.

This clone was recorded once. The rearrangement uses TRBV15 and TRBJ2-7; 8 bases line up with TRBD1. The CDR3 contains 15 residues. Germline V gene lookup returns CDR1 LNHNV and CDR2 YYDKDF (reference sequence). The ends lost 5 bases at V and 2 bases at J; junction bases unmatched: 8. The CDR3 DNA reads as TGTGCCACCAGCCTTCAGGGGACAGGAGCCTACGAGCAGTACTTC. Encoded protein: CATSLQGTGAYEQYF.

The CDR3 DNA reads as TGTGCCTGGAGTGATGGTGCGGACACTGAAGCTTTCTTT. It encodes CAWSDGADTEAFF. The rearrangement uses TRBV30 and TRBJ1-1; D not resolved. Trimming took 1 base from V and 3 from J, leaving 9 bases between them. CDR3 length equals 13 residues. The germline gives CDR1 GTSNPN, CDR2 SVGIG (reference sequence).

The chain couples TRBV7-6 to TRBJ1-1, with D perhaps TRBD1 (5 bases). CDR3 length: 14 amino acids. Trimming shortened V by 5 bases and J by 0 bases, and 10 bases separated the two germline ends. The germline V gene encodes CDR1 SGHVS and CDR2 FNYEAQ. The CDR3 protein is CASSPGSMNTEAFF. Written as DNA, the CDR3 is TGTGCCAGCAGCCCAGGGTCCATGAACACTGAAGCTTTCTTT.

This clone turned up a few times. The chain combines TRBV11-2 with TRBJ2-7; TRBD1 matches 12 bases. The V gene end was trimmed by 5 bases and the J gene end by 5 bases; junction bases not matched to a gene: 4. This CDR3 is built from 14 residues. Germline CDR1 and CDR2: SGHAT and FQNNGV. The CDR3 DNA reads TGTGCCAGCAGCCCAGGGACAGGGGGCCACGAGCAGTACTTC. It translates to CASSPGTGGHEQYF.

The J gene is TRBJ1-1, the V gene TRBV5-1; tentatively, D is TRBD1 (6 bases). This CDR3 is built from 15 residues. Trimming cost V 6 bases and J 0 bases, with 15 bases left between them. Germline CDR1 reads SGHRS; CDR2 reads YFSETQ. The CDR3 DNA sequence: TGCGCCAGCACCTGGGGGCGCACGATGAACACTGAAGCTTTCTTT. Its protein is CASTWGRTMNTEAFF.

This chain connects TRBV15 to TRBJ1-1, with 9 nucleotides matching TRBD1. There are 14 residues in the CDR3. Germline values: CDR1 LNHNV, CDR2 YYDKDF (reference sequence). The trim removed 2 bases at V and 4 bases at J, leaving 2 bases unmatched. This CDR3 is CATSRKTGGTEAFF. In nucleotides, the CDR3 is TGTGCCACCAGCAGAAAGACAGGGGGCACTGAAGCTTTCTTT.

The chain combines TRBV6-5 with TRBJ2-2, with no clear D. The V gene's germline CDR1 is MNHEY and CDR2 SVGAGI. The V gene lost 3 bases and the J gene lost 5 bases, with 4 bases spanning the gap. The CDR3 sequence is 12 residues long. CDR3 DNA sequence: TGTGCCAGCAGTTATCGAACCGGGGAGCTGTTTTTT. Encoded protein: CASSYRTGELFF.

The J gene is TRBJ2-7, the V gene TRBV29-1, with 9 nucleotides matching TRBD2. Germline CDR1 and CDR2: SQVTM and ANQGSEA. The trim removed 3 bases at V and 4 bases at J, leaving 22 bases unmatched. This CDR3 spans 19 amino acids. The CDR3 is CSVEVATKRGAPAGYEQYF. The CDR3 DNA is TGCAGCGTTGAGGTCGCGACTAAGCGGGGGGCCCCAGCAGGGTACGAGCAGTACTTC.

V usage is TRBV4-1 and J usage is TRBJ1-5; TRBD1 is a possible D gene (5 bases). This CDR3 has 14 residues. CDR1 MGHRA and CDR2 YSYEKL come from the germline V gene. Deletions cut 0 bases from V and 9 bases from J, with 12 bases between. CDR3 nucleotides: TGCGCCAGCAGCCAAGACAGGGTCGATGGGCCCCAGCATTTT. It yields the protein CASSQDRVDGPQHF.

This chain joins TRBV15 and TRBJ2-7; D is perhaps TRBD2 (5 bases). Germline V lookup: CDR1 LNHNV, CDR2 YYDKDF (reference sequence). The CDR3 length is 13 residues. V was trimmed by 5 bases and J by 0 bases, leaving 8 bases between them. The CDR3 loop reads CATSPGSSYEQYF. The CDR3 DNA follows: TGTGCCACCAGCCCGGGGAGCTCCTACGAGCAGTACTTC.

This clone was found a few times. The chain carries TRBV11-2 and TRBJ2-1; 9 bases fit TRBD1. From germline, CDR1 is SGHAT and CDR2 FQNNGV. V trimming: 0 bases; J trimming: 6 bases; junction bases outside the gene matches: 6. The CDR3 has 16 residues. DNA for the CDR3: TGTGCCAGCAGCTTAGAGATAGGGGGACAGGGCAATGAGCAGTTCTTC. This codes for CASSLEIGGQGNEQFF.

The chain joins TRBV29-1 to TRBJ1-2; TRBD1 is a possible D gene (6 bases). Per the germline V gene, CDR1 is SQVTM and CDR2 is ANQGSEA. The CDR3 contains 14 residues. The V end was cut by 3 bases, the J end by 1 base, with 12 bases between. CDR3 region: CSVDTGRGNYGYTF. The CDR3, as DNA: TGCAGCGTTGATACCGGCAGGGGTAACTATGGCTACACCTTC.

This sequence joins TRBV5-1 and TRBJ2-1; tentative D call: TRBD2 (6 bases). CDR1 and CDR2 (germline): SGHRS, YFSETQ. This CDR3 spans 14 amino acids. The V and J ends lost 0 bases and 9 bases respectively, with 13 bases between them. CDR3 amino acids: CASSLEWAGSEQFF. CDR3 sequence (DNA): TGCGCCAGCAGCTTGGAGTGGGCGGGATCTGAGCAGTTCTTC. Complete variable domain (other parts from reference TRBV5-1 and TRBJ2-1): KAGVTQTPRYLIKTRGQQVTLSCSPISGHRSVSWYQQTPGQGLQFLFEYFSETQRNKGNFPGRFSGRQFSNSRSEMNVSTLELGDSALYLCASSLEWAGSEQFFGPGTRLTVL.

The chain has TRBV10-3 and TRBJ2-7; D is perhaps TRBD1 or TRBD2 (5 bases each). V was trimmed by 5 bases and J by 0 bases, leaving 8 bases between them. The CDR3 consists of 13 residues. Germline CDR1 and CDR2: ENHRY and SYGVKD. The CDR3 DNA follows: TGTGCCATCAGTCCAGGGAGCTCCTACGAGCAGTACTTC. It translates to CAISPGSSYEQYF.

The chain links TRBV29-1 to TRBJ2-5, with 12 bases identical to TRBD1. Trimming at V came to 5 bases and at J to 11 bases, leaving 9 bases not matched to a gene. Germline V gene lookup returns CDR1 SQVTM and CDR2 ANQGSEA. This CDR3 is 13 amino acids long. The chain's CDR3 is CSVPGQGASEQYF. CDR3 bases: TGCAGCGTTCCGGGACAGGGGGCGAGTGAGCAGTACTTC. Looking up the rest from reference TRBV29-1 and TRBJ2-5 gives the full variable domain: SAVISQKPSRDICQRGTSLTIQCQVDSQVTMMFWYRQQPGQSLTLIATANQGSEATYESGFVIDKFPISRPNLTFSTLTVSNMSPEDSSIYLCSVPGQGASEQYFGPGTRLLVL.

The J gene is TRBJ2-7, the V gene TRBV7-9; possibly TRBD1 for D (7 bases). Germline values: CDR1 SEHNR, CDR2 FQNEAQ (reference sequence). The CDR3 runs 16 residues. V was cut by 2 bases and J by 5 bases, with 19 bases left in between. The DNA of the CDR3 is TGTGCCAGCAGCTTACCTGGAGGGGGCGCGAGGAACGAGCAGTACTTC. This translates into CASSLPGGGARNEQYF.

This sequence joins TRBV6-5 and TRBJ1-2; tentatively, D is TRBD1 (5 bases). V gave up 6 bases and J gave up 8 bases, with 16 bases separating them. This CDR3 is 13 amino acids long. Germline V gene sequence: CDR1 MNHEY, CDR2 SVGAGI. The CDR3 nucleotides read TGTGCCAGCAGGACACGGGGGACTGGGGGCTACACCTTC. Translation gives CASRTRGTGGYTF.